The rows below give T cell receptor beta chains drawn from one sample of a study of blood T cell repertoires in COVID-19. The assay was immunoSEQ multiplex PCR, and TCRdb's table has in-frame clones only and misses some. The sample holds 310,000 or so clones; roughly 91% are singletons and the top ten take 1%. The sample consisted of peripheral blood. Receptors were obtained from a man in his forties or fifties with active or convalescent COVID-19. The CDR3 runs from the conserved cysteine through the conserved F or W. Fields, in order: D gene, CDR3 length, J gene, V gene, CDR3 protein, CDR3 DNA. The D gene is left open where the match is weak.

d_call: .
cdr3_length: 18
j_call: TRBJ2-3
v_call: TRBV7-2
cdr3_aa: CASSLGSQTRDFTDTQYF
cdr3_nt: TGTGCCAGCAGCTTAGGGTCCCAGACACGGGACTTCACAGATACGCAGTATTTT

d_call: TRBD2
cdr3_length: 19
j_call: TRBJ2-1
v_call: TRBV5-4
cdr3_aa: CASSLAGRLSGGSYNEQFF
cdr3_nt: TGTGCCAGCAGCTTGGCGGGACGGTTAAGCGGGGGCTCCTACAATGAGCAGTTCTTC

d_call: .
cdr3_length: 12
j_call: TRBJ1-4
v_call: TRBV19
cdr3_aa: CASSIDGGKLFF
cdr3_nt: TGTGCCAGTAGTATAGATGGCGGAAAACTGTTTTTT

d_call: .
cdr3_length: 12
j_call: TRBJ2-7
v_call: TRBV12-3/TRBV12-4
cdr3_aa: CASSLSRYEQYF
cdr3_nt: TGTGCCAGCAGTTTATCCCGCTACGAGCAGTACTTC

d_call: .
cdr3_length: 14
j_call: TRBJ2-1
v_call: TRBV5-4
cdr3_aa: CASSFGTQNNEQFF
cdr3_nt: TGTGCCAGCAGCTTCGGGACTCAAAACAATGAGCAGTTCTTC

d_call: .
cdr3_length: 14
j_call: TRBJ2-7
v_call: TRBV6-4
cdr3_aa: CASSDLTASYEQYF
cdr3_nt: TGTGCCAGCAGTGATCTTACAGCCTCCTACGAGCAGTACTTC

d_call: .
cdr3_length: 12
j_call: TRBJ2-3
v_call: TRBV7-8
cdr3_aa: CALRGVGDTQYF
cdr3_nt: TGTGCCCTCCGCGGGGTTGGAGATACGCAGTATTTT

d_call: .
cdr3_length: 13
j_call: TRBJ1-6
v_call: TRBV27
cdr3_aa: CASSSTDNSPLHF
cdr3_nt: TGTGCCAGCAGTTCGACAGATAATTCACCCCTCCACTTT

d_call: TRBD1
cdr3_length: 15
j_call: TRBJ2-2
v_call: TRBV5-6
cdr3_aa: CASSFRTGRNGELFF
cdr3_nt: TGTGCCAGCAGCTTTAGGACAGGGAGGAACGGGGAGCTGTTTTTT

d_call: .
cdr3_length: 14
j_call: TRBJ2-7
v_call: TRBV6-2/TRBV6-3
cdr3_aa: CASSTGTRGSEQYF
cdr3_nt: TGTGCCAGCAGTACCGGGACAAGGGGCTCCGAGCAGTACTTC

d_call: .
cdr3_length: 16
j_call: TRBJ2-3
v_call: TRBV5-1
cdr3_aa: CASSLDFLPHTDTQYF
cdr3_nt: TGCGCCAGCAGCTTGGACTTCCTACCCCACACAGATACGCAGTATTTT